This is a list of T cell receptor beta chains from one sample in a study of shared clonotypes between healthy human individuals. The table came from immunoSEQ multiplex PCR; TCRdb's copy has only in-frame clones and leaves some out. The sample yields 1.5 million to 2.5 million clones, over 85% seen once. Sequenced sample: naive CD8+ T cells sorted from blood. The source is a man younger than 35 in good health. Both conserved end residues are part of each CDR3. Each record gives: D gene, J gene, clone size, V gene, CDR3 protein, CDR3 DNA. A D gene is named only where the DNA matches it firmly. Clone size is given for some rows only: seen once, a few or many times, or a class if the clone is expanded.

D gene: TRBD2; J gene: TRBJ2-7; clone size: NA; V gene: TRBV19; CDR3 protein: CASSIAGGYEQYF; CDR3 DNA: TGTGCCAGTAGTATTGCGGGAGGCTACGAGCAGTACTTC
D gene: NA; J gene: TRBJ1-6; clone size: NA; V gene: TRBV30; CDR3 protein: CAWEGGSSPLHF; CDR3 DNA: TGTGCCTGGGAGGGGGGTTCTTCACCCCTCCACTTT
D gene: NA; J gene: TRBJ2-5; clone size: NA; V gene: TRBV30; CDR3 protein: CAWGQGGTQYF; CDR3 DNA: TGTGCCTGGGGGCAGGGCGGGACCCAGTACTTC
D gene: TRBD1; J gene: TRBJ2-3; clone size: NA; V gene: TRBV12-5; CDR3 protein: CASGLPQRQGPSTDTQYF; CDR3 DNA: TGTGCTAGTGGTTTGCCCCAACGACAGGGCCCTAGCACAGATACGCAGTATTTT
D gene: NA; J gene: TRBJ1-1; clone size: NA; V gene: TRBV7-2; CDR3 protein: CASSLDPGSNTEAFF; CDR3 DNA: TGTGCCAGCAGCTTAGATCCCGGGAGCAACACTGAAGCTTTCTTT
D gene: TRBD2; J gene: TRBJ2-7; clone size: NA; V gene: TRBV10-3; CDR3 protein: CASRTGGGPYEQYF; CDR3 DNA: TGTGCCAGCCGAACTGGGGGAGGGCCTTACGAGCAGTACTTC
D gene: NA; J gene: TRBJ2-1; clone size: NA; V gene: TRBV28; CDR3 protein: CASIKSLYSSYNEQFF; CDR3 DNA: TGTGCCAGCATAAAATCGCTCTATAGCTCCTACAATGAGCAGTTCTTC
D gene: TRBD2; J gene: TRBJ2-5; clone size: NA; V gene: TRBV5-4; CDR3 protein: CASSPSGSGVVRETQYF; CDR3 DNA: TGTGCCAGCAGCCCGTCGGGTAGCGGGGTTGTCCGGGAGACCCAGTACTTC
D gene: NA; J gene: TRBJ2-7; clone size: NA; V gene: TRBV28; CDR3 protein: CASSLSGPGYEQYF; CDR3 DNA: TGTGCCAGCAGTTTATCGGGCCCGGGCTACGAGCAGTACTTC
D gene: NA; J gene: TRBJ2-3; clone size: NA; V gene: TRBV7-9; CDR3 protein: CASTLGGEGPGTDTQYF; CDR3 DNA: TGTGCCAGCACCTTAGGGGGTGAGGGTCCCGGCACAGATACGCAGTATTTT
D gene: NA; J gene: TRBJ2-7; clone size: NA; V gene: TRBV11-2; CDR3 protein: CASSFSQGYEQYF; CDR3 DNA: TGTGCCAGCAGCTTCAGTCAGGGCTACGAGCAGTACTTC
D gene: NA; J gene: TRBJ1-1; clone size: once; V gene: TRBV27; CDR3 protein: CASSPWAGNTEAFF; CDR3 DNA: TGTGCCAGCAGTCCCTGGGCAGGGAACACTGAAGCTTTCTTT
D gene: NA; J gene: TRBJ1-2; clone size: NA; V gene: TRBV19; CDR3 protein: CASSMGGAHGYTF; CDR3 DNA: TGTGCCAGTAGTATGGGGGGGGCGCATGGCTACACCTTC
D gene: TRBD2; J gene: TRBJ2-5; clone size: NA; V gene: TRBV27; CDR3 protein: CASSPVGTSGLYQETQYF; CDR3 DNA: TGTGCCAGCAGTCCGGTTGGAACTAGCGGATTGTACCAAGAGACCCAGTACTTC
D gene: NA; J gene: TRBJ2-7; clone size: NA; V gene: TRBV6-1; CDR3 protein: CASSEEGPGLDEQYF; CDR3 DNA: TGTGCCAGCAGTGAAGAGGGACCCGGGCTGGACGAGCAGTACTTC
D gene: NA; J gene: TRBJ1-1; clone size: NA; V gene: TRBV6-1; CDR3 protein: CASSEARGLRSEAFF; CDR3 DNA: TGTGCCAGCAGTGAAGCGCGGGGACTGCGCAGCGAAGCTTTCTTT
D gene: TRBD2; J gene: TRBJ2-7; clone size: NA; V gene: TRBV7-8; CDR3 protein: CASSSLAGVIYEQYF; CDR3 DNA: TGTGCCAGCAGCTCGCTAGCGGGGGTGATCTACGAGCAGTACTTC
D gene: NA; J gene: TRBJ2-3; clone size: NA; V gene: TRBV2; CDR3 protein: CASSQYRGSTDTQYF; CDR3 DNA: TGTGCCAGCAGCCAATACCGGGGGAGCACAGATACGCAGTATTTT
D gene: NA; J gene: TRBJ1-1; clone size: NA; V gene: TRBV4-1; CDR3 protein: CASSQVGGSNTEAFF; CDR3 DNA: TGCGCCAGCAGCCAAGTCGGGGGTTCGAACACTGAAGCTTTCTTT
D gene: TRBD2; J gene: TRBJ2-3; clone size: NA; V gene: TRBV5-4; CDR3 protein: CASSFWPATSGSTDTQYF; CDR3 DNA: TGTGCCAGCAGCTTTTGGCCCGCGACTAGCGGTAGCACAGATACGCAGTATTTT
D gene: TRBD2; J gene: TRBJ2-3; clone size: NA; V gene: TRBV7-9; CDR3 protein: CASSDGFWRGGTDTQYF; CDR3 DNA: TGTGCCAGCAGCGACGGCTTCTGGCGGGGGGGCACAGATACGCAGTATTTT
D gene: TRBD1; J gene: TRBJ1-1; clone size: NA; V gene: TRBV11-2; CDR3 protein: CASSLGGTGPFVGEAFF; CDR3 DNA: TGTGCCAGCAGCTTAGGGGGGACAGGGCCATTTGTTGGTGAAGCTTTCTTT
D gene: NA; J gene: TRBJ2-3; clone size: NA; V gene: TRBV6-1; CDR3 protein: CAGGRGPDTQYF; CDR3 DNA: TGTGCCGGGGGCCGAGGTCCAGATACGCAGTATTTT
D gene: NA; J gene: TRBJ2-7; clone size: NA; V gene: TRBV12-5; CDR3 protein: CASGLSGQPYEQYF; CDR3 DNA: TGTGCTAGTGGTTTATCGGGACAACCCTACGAGCAGTACTTC
D gene: NA; J gene: TRBJ2-1; clone size: NA; V gene: TRBV11-2; CDR3 protein: CASSLAGGRNEQFF; CDR3 DNA: TGTGCCAGCAGCTTAGCGGGGGGCCGTAATGAGCAGTTCTTC
D gene: TRBD2; J gene: TRBJ2-3; clone size: NA; V gene: TRBV13; CDR3 protein: CASSPGLAGTLTDTQYF; CDR3 DNA: TGTGCCAGCAGCCCGGGACTAGCGGGCACCCTCACAGATACGCAGTATTTT
D gene: TRBD2; J gene: TRBJ2-1; clone size: NA; V gene: TRBV2; CDR3 protein: CASSDSAGVRNEQFF; CDR3 DNA: TGTGCCAGCAGTGACTCTGCGGGAGTCCGCAATGAGCAGTTCTTC
D gene: NA; J gene: TRBJ2-5; clone size: NA; V gene: TRBV18; CDR3 protein: CASSPARGQAAQETQYF; CDR3 DNA: TGTGCCAGCTCACCTGCCCGGGGGCAGGCGGCCCAAGAGACCCAGTACTTC
D gene: NA; J gene: TRBJ2-7; clone size: NA; V gene: TRBV11-2; CDR3 protein: CASSSRDVYEQYF; CDR3 DNA: TGTGCCAGCAGCTCCCGGGACGTCTACGAGCAGTACTTC
D gene: NA; J gene: TRBJ2-3; clone size: once; V gene: TRBV7-9; CDR3 protein: CASSLIIITGSSTDTQYF; CDR3 DNA: TGTGCCAGCAGCTTAATAATAATAACAGGGTCTAGCACAGATACGCAGTATTTT
D gene: NA; J gene: TRBJ2-7; clone size: NA; V gene: TRBV6-1; CDR3 protein: CASSDWDPSYEQYF; CDR3 DNA: TGTGCCAGCAGTGATTGGGACCCCTCCTACGAGCAGTACTTC
D gene: NA; J gene: TRBJ1-6; clone size: NA; V gene: TRBV4-3; CDR3 protein: CASSQDMGAPHPLHF; CDR3 DNA: TGCGCCAGCAGCCAAGATATGGGGGCCCCACACCCCCTCCACTTT
D gene: NA; J gene: TRBJ2-1; clone size: NA; V gene: TRBV4-3; CDR3 protein: CASSQDFSVHGSSYNEQFF; CDR3 DNA: TGCGCCAGCAGCCAAGACTTCAGCGTGCATGGTAGCTCCTACAATGAGCAGTTCTTC
D gene: NA; J gene: TRBJ2-3; clone size: NA; V gene: TRBV5-6; CDR3 protein: CASSFFEASTDTQYF; CDR3 DNA: TGTGCCAGCAGCTTTTTCGAGGCGAGCACAGATACGCAGTATTTT
D gene: NA; J gene: TRBJ1-1; clone size: NA; V gene: TRBV6-5; CDR3 protein: CASRGARPEAFF; CDR3 DNA: TGTGCCAGCCGAGGGGCCAGACCTGAAGCTTTCTTT
D gene: NA; J gene: TRBJ2-7; clone size: NA; V gene: TRBV9; CDR3 protein: CASSVAGSAIFYEQYF; CDR3 DNA: TGTGCCAGCAGCGTAGCAGGTTCCGCGATTTTCTACGAGCAGTACTTC
D gene: TRBD1; J gene: TRBJ2-7; clone size: NA; V gene: TRBV5-1; CDR3 protein: CASSWGRGTGFYEQYF; CDR3 DNA: TGCGCCAGCAGCTGGGGTCGTGGGACAGGTTTCTACGAGCAGTACTTC
D gene: NA; J gene: TRBJ1-5; clone size: NA; V gene: TRBV27; CDR3 protein: CASSLQGNQPQHF; CDR3 DNA: TGTGCCAGCAGTCTACAGGGAAATCAGCCCCAGCATTTT
D gene: NA; J gene: TRBJ2-5; clone size: NA; V gene: TRBV7-2; CDR3 protein: CASSFGTLQETQYF; CDR3 DNA: TGTGCCAGCAGCTTTGGGACGCTCCAAGAGACCCAGTACTTC
D gene: TRBD1; J gene: TRBJ1-5; clone size: few; V gene: TRBV27; CDR3 protein: CASSLDRGQPQHF; CDR3 DNA: TGTGCCAGCAGTTTGGACAGGGGCCAGCCCCAGCATTTT
D gene: TRBD2; J gene: TRBJ2-7; clone size: NA; V gene: TRBV5-6; CDR3 protein: CASSLEAREVYEQYF; CDR3 DNA: TGTGCCAGCAGCCTGGAGGCGCGGGAGGTTTACGAGCAGTACTTC
D gene: NA; J gene: TRBJ2-1; clone size: NA; V gene: TRBV4-1; CDR3 protein: CASSQERAYNEQFF; CDR3 DNA: TGCGCCAGCAGCCAAGAAAGGGCCTACAATGAGCAGTTCTTC
D gene: NA; J gene: TRBJ1-2; clone size: NA; V gene: TRBV6-5; CDR3 protein: CASSASTGTGYTF; CDR3 DNA: TGTGCCAGCAGTGCCTCGACAGGCACTGGCTACACCTTC
D gene: TRBD2; J gene: TRBJ2-1; clone size: NA; V gene: TRBV11-2; CDR3 protein: CASSFLAGGGNEQFF; CDR3 DNA: TGTGCCAGCAGCTTTCTAGCGGGAGGAGGGAATGAGCAGTTCTTC
D gene: NA; J gene: TRBJ2-2; clone size: NA; V gene: TRBV29-1; CDR3 protein: CSVEMGGTLNTGELFF; CDR3 DNA: TGCAGCGTTGAAATGGGGGGGACACTAAACACCGGGGAGCTGTTTTTT
D gene: NA; J gene: TRBJ2-1; clone size: NA; V gene: TRBV9; CDR3 protein: CASSVVGGATYNEQFF; CDR3 DNA: TGTGCCAGCAGCGTAGTGGGAGGAGCTACCTACAATGAGCAGTTCTTC
D gene: NA; J gene: TRBJ1-1; clone size: NA; V gene: TRBV11-2; CDR3 protein: CASSFGGRLNTEAFF; CDR3 DNA: TGTGCCAGCAGCTTCGGTGGCAGATTGAACACTGAAGCTTTCTTT
D gene: NA; J gene: TRBJ2-7; clone size: NA; V gene: TRBV5-1; CDR3 protein: CASSLVEKGYEQYF; CDR3 DNA: TGCGCCAGCAGCTTAGTTGAGAAGGGCTACGAGCAGTACTTC
D gene: NA; J gene: TRBJ2-7; clone size: NA; V gene: TRBV6-1; CDR3 protein: CASKPAGKSYEQYF; CDR3 DNA: TGTGCCAGCAAGCCGGCAGGGAAATCCTACGAGCAGTACTTC
D gene: TRBD1; J gene: TRBJ2-7; clone size: NA; V gene: TRBV5-1; CDR3 protein: CASTSGYYRDRFYEQYF; CDR3 DNA: TGCGCCAGCACGTCGGGGTACTATCGGGACAGATTCTACGAGCAGTACTTC
D gene: NA; J gene: TRBJ1-2; clone size: few; V gene: TRBV27; CDR3 protein: CASTDRASNYGYTF; CDR3 DNA: TGTGCCAGCACCGACCGAGCATCTAACTATGGCTACACCTTC
D gene: NA; J gene: TRBJ1-4; clone size: NA; V gene: TRBV7-9; CDR3 protein: CASTHTSNEKLFF; CDR3 DNA: TGTGCCAGCACTCACACTTCTAATGAAAAACTGTTTTTT